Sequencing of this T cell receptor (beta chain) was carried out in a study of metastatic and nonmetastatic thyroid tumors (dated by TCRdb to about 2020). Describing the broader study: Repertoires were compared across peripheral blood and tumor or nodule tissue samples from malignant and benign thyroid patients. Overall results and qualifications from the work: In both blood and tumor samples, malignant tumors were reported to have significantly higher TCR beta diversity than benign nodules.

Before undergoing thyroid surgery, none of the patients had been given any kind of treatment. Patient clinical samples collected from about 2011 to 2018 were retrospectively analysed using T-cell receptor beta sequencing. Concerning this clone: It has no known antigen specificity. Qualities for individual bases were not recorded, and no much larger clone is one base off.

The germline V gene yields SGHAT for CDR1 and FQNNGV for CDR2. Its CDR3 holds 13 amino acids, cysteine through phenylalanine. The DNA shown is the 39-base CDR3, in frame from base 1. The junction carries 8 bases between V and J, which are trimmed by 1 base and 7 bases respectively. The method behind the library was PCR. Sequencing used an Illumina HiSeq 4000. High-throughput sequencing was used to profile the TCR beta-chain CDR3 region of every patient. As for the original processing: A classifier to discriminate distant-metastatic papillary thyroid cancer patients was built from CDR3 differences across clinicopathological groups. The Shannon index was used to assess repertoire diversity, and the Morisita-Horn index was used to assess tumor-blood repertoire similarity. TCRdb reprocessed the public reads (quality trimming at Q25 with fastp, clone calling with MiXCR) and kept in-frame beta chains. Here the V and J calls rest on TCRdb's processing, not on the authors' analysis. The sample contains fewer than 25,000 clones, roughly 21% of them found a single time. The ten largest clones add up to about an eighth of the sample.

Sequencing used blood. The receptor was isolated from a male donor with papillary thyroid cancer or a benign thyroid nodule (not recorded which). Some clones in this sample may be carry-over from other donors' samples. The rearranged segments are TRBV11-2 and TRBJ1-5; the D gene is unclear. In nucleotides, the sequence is TGTGCCAGCAGCTTAGGGGGTAGCCAGCCCCAGCATTTT. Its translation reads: CASSLGGSQPQHF.